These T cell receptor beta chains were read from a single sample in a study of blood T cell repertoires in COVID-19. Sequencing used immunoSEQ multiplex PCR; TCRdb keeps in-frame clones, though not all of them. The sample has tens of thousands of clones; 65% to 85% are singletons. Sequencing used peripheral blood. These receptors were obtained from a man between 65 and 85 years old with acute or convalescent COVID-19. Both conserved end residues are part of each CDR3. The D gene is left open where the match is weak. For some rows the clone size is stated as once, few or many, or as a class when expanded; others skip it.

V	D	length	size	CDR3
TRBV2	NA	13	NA	CASGLMDGNEQFF
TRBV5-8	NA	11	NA	CASSLNSEAFF
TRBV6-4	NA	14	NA	CASSDRTWANVLTF
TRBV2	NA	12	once	CASSEIREKLFF
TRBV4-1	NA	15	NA	CASSQAWDNSYEQYF
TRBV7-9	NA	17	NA	CASSLEVGQGANQPQHF
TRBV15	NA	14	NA	CATSRVRRGAEAFF
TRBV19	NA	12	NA	CATRTASYEQYF
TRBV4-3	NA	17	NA	CASSQGHGSRTNEKLFF
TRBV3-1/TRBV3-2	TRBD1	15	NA	CASSLLDRGTNEQYF
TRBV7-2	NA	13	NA	CASSLLSLTEAFF
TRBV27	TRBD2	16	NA	CASSSRLAGFYNEQFF
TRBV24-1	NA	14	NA	CATRAASPVDTQYF
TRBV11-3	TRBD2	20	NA	CASSLVWASGDSSSYNEQFF
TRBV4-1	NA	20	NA	CASSQDPRTVAVSGANVLTF
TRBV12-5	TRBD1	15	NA	CASGLGGRGYYEQYF
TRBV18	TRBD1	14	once	CASSPQGVESGYTF
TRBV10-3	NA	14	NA	CAISEEGRNSPLHF
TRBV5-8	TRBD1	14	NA	CASSTGTGAYEQYF
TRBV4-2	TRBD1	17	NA	CASSQAISGTGGFGYTF
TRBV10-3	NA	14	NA	CAISETDGNQPQHF
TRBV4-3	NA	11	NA	CASSQGTEAFF
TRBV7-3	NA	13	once	CASSYLDTGELFF
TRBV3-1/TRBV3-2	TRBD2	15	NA	CASSLLGTSGNEQFF
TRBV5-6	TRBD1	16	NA	CASSAGTGRANTEAFF
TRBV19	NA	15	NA	CASSTLGSPGETQYF
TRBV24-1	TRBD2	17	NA	CATSKGLGALGTDTQYF
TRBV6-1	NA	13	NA	CASSEHPLGIQYF
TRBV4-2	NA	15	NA	CASSQDGGENQPQHF
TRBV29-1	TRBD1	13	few	CSVGTGANQPQHF
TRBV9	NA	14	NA	CASKRAPSTDTQYF
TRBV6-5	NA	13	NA	CASSSWGDGELFF